This T cell receptor beta chain emerged from a study of shared clonotypes between healthy human individuals. Concerning this clone: Its antigen is not known.

TCRdb's table, derived via immunoSEQ multiplex PCR, lists solely in-frame clones and lacks some. The repertoire holds approximately 2,200,000 clones, with just over 90% as singletons. Whole-study findings and limits: The sharing of 5% to 6.5% of naive CD4 clonotypes was seen across a handful of donors.

Naivety among CD8 cells was defined by CD45RO negativity and positive CCR7 selection, thereby excluding terminally differentiated effector memory CD45RA+ cells. Only Caucasian adults living in Nashville, Tennessee served as donors. V shed 7 bases and J shed 6 bases, with 11 bases lying between them. Looked up from germline, CDR1 is SGHRS and CDR2 is YFSETQ. This CDR3 spans 12 amino acids. The gene calls are TRBV5-1 and TRBJ2-1; D not resolved. This sequence was found in a man between 18 and 29 years old in good health. Some clones in this sample may be carry-over from other donors' samples. The sample taken for sequencing was naive CD8+ T cells from PBMCs. The CDR3 sequence: CASQPNSNEQFF. The DNA for the CDR3 is TGCGCCAGCCAGCCAAATAGCAATGAGCAGTTCTTC. Drawing the rest from reference TRBV5-1 and TRBJ2-1, the complete variable domain is KAGVTQTPRYLIKTRGQQVTLSCSPISGHRSVSWYQQTPGQGLQFLFEYFSETQRNKGNFPGRFSGRQFSNSRSEMNVSTLELGDSALYLCASQPNSNEQFFGPGTRLTVL.